This T cell receptor beta chain derives from a study of blood T cell repertoires in COVID-19. The overall study: The analysed material was cDNA or gDNA that came from T cells, B-cell-depleted T cells, or PBMCs.

CDR3 length equals 17 residues. Germline V gene lookup returns CDR1 MDHEN and CDR2 SYDVKM. J lost 5 bases, V lost 1 base, and 9 bases had no gene match. Sequencing used immunoSEQ multiplex PCR; TCRdb keeps in-frame clones, though not all of them. The table has about 270,000 clones, over 70% seen once; the top ten hold around 5.4%. The source is a man aged 80 or over with acute or convalescent COVID-19. The gene calls are TRBV28 and TRBJ2-2; 8 bases align to TRBD1. Sample: peripheral blood. The CDR3 sequence is CASSLFGQGGGTGELFF. For the CDR3, the DNA is TGTGCCAGCAGTTTATTCGGACAGGGCGGAGGGACCGGGGAGCTGTTTTTT.